This T cell receptor beta chain stems from a study of blood T cell repertoires in COVID-19 (dated by TCRdb to about 2020). At the level of the whole study: Collaborator samples came from the United States, Italy and Spain and covered acute and convalescent phases of COVID-19. The dataset comprised deeply sampled blood TCRbeta repertoires from subjects exposed to, actively infected with, or recovered from COVID-19. Samples were obtained from the ongoing ImmuneRACE study (first 160 participants) and from approximately 1,200 subjects provided by 6 global collaborators. HLA class I and class II types, where available, came from metadata supplied by the sample provider rather than from assay-based typing. The prospective study material was composed of cDNA or gDNA derived from T cells, B-cell-depleted T cells, or PBMCs. A freely available public database, intended as a resource for researchers studying the immune response to SARS-CoV-2, is where the repertoires were released. A de-identified subject ID, COVID-19 status, age in years and sex were almost always included in the sample metadata.

Here is what the overall study found, with its caveats: The quantity of clinical and demographic metadata differed by source and by participant and was supplied without curation.

TCRbeta CDR3 regions were amplified from genomic DNA using the immunoSEQ Assay, a bias-controlled multiplex PCR. The study's processing was this. Within the assay, amplification of reference gene primers was used to estimate how many nucleated cells each sample contained. To quantify the absolute abundance of each unique TCRbeta CDR3 rearrangement, sequence reads were collapsed and filtered. For each sample, productive Simpson clonality was calculated as the square root of Simpson's diversity index over productive rearrangements. TCRdb's version of the immuneACCESS table is confined to in-frame rearrangements and falls short of the full clone set. An unresolved V gene accounts for under half of the shortfall where checked; the remainder is of unknown origin. The V and J calls and clone size were taken over from that table, and D and trimming were inferred from the DNA. For this sample there are about 73,000 clones; roughly four fifths appear just once. The biggest ten clones account for under 30% of the sample.

CDR1 and CDR2, looked up from the germline V gene (reference sequence), are SEHNR and FQNEAQ. The CDR3 holds 16 amino acids from the cysteine to the phenylalanine. The read is trimmed to its CDR3 DNA, 48 bases read in frame from base 1. V and J are truncated by 5 bases and 0 bases respectively, leaving an intervening sequence of 15 bases. Note on this clone: Its antigen remains undetermined. Qualities for individual bases were not recorded, and no much larger clone is one base off.

Collaborating institutions collected whole blood in K2EDTA tubes following their own protocols. For TCRbeta analysis, collaborators shipped samples in one of three forms: frozen whole blood, isolated PBMCs, or DNA extracted from either of those sample types. This TCR was recovered from a human donor in a cohort sampled during active COVID-19. Material: peripheral blood. Recombination linked TRBV7-9 to TRBJ2-3, and the D gene may be TRBD2, 5 bases matching. The DNA sequence is as follows: TGTGCCAGCAGCCCCTCGGGAACCATTAGCACAGATACGCAGTATTTT. Translated, this is CASSPSGTISTDTQYF.